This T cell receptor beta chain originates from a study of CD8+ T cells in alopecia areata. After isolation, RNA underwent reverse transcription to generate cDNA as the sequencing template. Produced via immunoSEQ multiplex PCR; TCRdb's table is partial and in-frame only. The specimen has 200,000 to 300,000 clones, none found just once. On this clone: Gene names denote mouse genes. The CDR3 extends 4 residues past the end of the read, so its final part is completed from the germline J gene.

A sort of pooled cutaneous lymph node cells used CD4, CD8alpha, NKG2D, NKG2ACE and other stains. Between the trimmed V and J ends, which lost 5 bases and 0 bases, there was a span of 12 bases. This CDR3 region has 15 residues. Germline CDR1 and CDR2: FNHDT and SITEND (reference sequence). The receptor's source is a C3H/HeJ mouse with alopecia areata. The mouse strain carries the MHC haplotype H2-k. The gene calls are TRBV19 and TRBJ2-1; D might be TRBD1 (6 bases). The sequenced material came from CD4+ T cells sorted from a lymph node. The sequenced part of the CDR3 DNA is TGTGCCAGCAGCACCGGGACACCTAACTATGCT. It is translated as CASSTGTPNYA. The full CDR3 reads CASSTGTPNYAEQFF. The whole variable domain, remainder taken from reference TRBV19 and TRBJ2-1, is GGIITQTPKFLIGQEGQKLTLKCQQNFNHDTMYWYRQDSGKGLRLIYYSITENDLQKGDLSEGYDASREKKSSFSLTVTSAQKNEMAVFLCASSTGTPNYAEQFFGPGTRLTVL.